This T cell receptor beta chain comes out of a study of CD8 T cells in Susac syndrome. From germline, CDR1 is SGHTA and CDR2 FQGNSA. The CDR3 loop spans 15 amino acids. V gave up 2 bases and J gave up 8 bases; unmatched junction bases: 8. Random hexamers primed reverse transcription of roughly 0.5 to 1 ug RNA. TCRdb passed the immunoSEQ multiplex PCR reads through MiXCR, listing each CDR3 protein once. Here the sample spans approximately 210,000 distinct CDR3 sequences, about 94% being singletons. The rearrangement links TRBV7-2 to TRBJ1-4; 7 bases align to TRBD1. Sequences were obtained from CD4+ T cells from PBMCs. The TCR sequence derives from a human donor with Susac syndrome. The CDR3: CASSLQQGFGEKLFF. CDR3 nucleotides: TGTGCCAGCAGCTTACAACAGGGGTTCGGAGAAAAACTGTTTTTT.